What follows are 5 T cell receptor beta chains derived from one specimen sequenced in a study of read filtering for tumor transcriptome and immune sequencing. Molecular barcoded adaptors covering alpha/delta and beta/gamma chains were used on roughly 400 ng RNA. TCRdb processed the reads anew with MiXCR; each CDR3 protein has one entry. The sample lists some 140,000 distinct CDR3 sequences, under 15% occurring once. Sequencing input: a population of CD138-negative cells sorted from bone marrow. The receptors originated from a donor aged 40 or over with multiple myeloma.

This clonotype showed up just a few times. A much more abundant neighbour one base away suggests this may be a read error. The CDR3 spells CSASDLPAGEPYNEQFF. The CDR3 region has the DNA TGCAGTGCTAGTGATCTCCCTGCGGGAGAGCCTTACAATGAGCAGTTCTTC. The chain couples TRBV20-1 to TRBJ2-1, with 7 nucleotides matching TRBD2. The length of the CDR3 is 17 residues. CDR1 DFQATT and CDR2 SNEGSKA come from the germline V gene (reference sequence). The trim removed 3 bases at V and 4 bases at J, leaving 15 bases unmatched.

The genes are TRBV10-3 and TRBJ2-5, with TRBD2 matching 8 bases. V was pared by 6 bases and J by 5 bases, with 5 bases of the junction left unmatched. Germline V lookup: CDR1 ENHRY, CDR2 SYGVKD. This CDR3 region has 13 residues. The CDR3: CAIRRGEPETQYF. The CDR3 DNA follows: TGTGCCATCAGGCGGGGGGAACCGGAGACCCAGTACTTC.

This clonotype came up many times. This CDR3 is CASTGSEEQYF. CDR3 DNA: TGTGCCAGCACCGGTAGTGAAGAGCAGTACTTC. The J gene is TRBJ2-7, the V gene TRBV6-1; no clear D. Trimming removed 7 bases at V and 7 bases at J, with 11 bases between. Germline CDR1 and CDR2: MNHNS and SASEGT. The CDR3 is 11 residues long.

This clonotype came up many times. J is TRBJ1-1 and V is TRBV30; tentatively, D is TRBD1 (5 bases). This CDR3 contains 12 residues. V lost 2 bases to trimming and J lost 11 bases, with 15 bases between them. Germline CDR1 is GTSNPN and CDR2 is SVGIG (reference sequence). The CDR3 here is CAWSLVRGEAFF. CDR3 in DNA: TGTGCCTGGAGTCTCGTAAGGGGAGAGGCTTTCTTT.

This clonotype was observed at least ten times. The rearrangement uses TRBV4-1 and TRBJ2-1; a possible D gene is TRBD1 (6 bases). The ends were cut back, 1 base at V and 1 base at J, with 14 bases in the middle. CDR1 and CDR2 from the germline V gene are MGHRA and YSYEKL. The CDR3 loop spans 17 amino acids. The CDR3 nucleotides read TGCGCCAGCAGCCAAGGCAGGGGCGGAACTTCCTACAATGAGCAGTTCTTC. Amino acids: CASSQGRGGTSYNEQFF.